Sequencing of this T cell receptor beta chain was carried out in a study of T cell responses to AZD1222 COVID-19 vaccine. V was shortened by 5 bases and J by 8 bases, with 14 bases between the two germline ends. The CDR3 consists of 13 residues. The germline CDR1 and CDR2 sequences are SGHRS and YFSETQ. Repertoires were generated with immunoSEQ multiplex PCR, while TCRdb's copy carries only in-frame clones and drops some. The repertoire includes 90,000 to 110,000 clones, 87% of them detected once, and less than 4.5% sits in the top ten. The sequence was collected from an adult who received the AZD1222 COVID-19 vaccine. This chain uses TRBV5-1 with TRBJ1-5; D unresolved. Here the sequenced sample was peripheral blood, taken 28 days after the second AZD1222 dose. This CDR3 is CASSLGSREPQHF. CDR3 bases: TGCGCCAGCAGTCTCGGCTCTCGGGAGCCCCAGCATTTT.